One sample yielded the 23 T cell receptor beta chains listed below, sequenced in a study of blood T cell repertoires in COVID-19. Assay: immunoSEQ multiplex PCR; the TCRdb copy retains only in-frame clones and omits some. The sample includes 250,000 to 300,000 clones, 89% of them seen just once. The material sequenced was PBMCs or T cells enriched from blood (not recorded which). The receptor set was obtained from a woman aged 40 to 50 who had recovered from COVID-19.

The V gene is TRBV4-1, the J gene TRBJ2-7, with 10 positions matching TRBD1. The V and J ends lost 0 bases and 2 bases, in that order; junction bases with no gene match: 7. Germline lookup yields CDR1 MGHRA and CDR2 YSYEKL. The CDR3 loop spans 17 amino acids. The CDR3 DNA reads TGCGCCAGCAGCCAAGAGACCACCGGGACAGGGGCCTACGAGCAGTACTTC. This translates into CASSQETTGTGAYEQYF.

The chain has TRBV10-1 and TRBJ2-5; the match to TRBD1 covers 11 bases. Germline assignment: CDR1 WNHNN and CDR2 SYGVQD (reference sequence). This CDR3 is 15 amino acids long. The V gene end was trimmed by 8 bases and the J gene end by 5 bases; junction bases not matched to a gene: 10. The CDR3 spells CASSDRTGGSETQYF. The CDR3 nucleotides are TGCGCCAGCTCGGACCGGACAGGGGGCTCGGAGACCCAGTACTTC.

The genes are TRBV7-2 and TRBJ2-2; 7 bases fit TRBD2. The V gene's germline CDR1 is SGHTA and CDR2 FQGNSA. CDR3 length: 15 amino acids. J lost 0 bases, V lost 5 bases, and 3 bases had no gene match. The CDR3: CASSPGGANTGELFF. The DNA of the CDR3 is TGTGCCAGCAGCCCTGGGGGGGCGAACACCGGGGAGCTGTTTTTT.

This clone was observed a handful of times. J is TRBJ1-6 and V is TRBV23-1; 10 bases are a match to TRBD1. TRBV23-1 is identified as an open reading frame with a role that is uncertain. The trim removed 3 bases at V and 10 bases at J, leaving 6 bases unmatched. The CDR3 extends over 15 amino acids. The CDR3 loop is CASSQADRGWSPLHF. Here the CDR3 DNA reads TGCGCCAGCAGTCAGGCGGACAGGGGGTGGTCACCCCTCCACTTT.

Of note for this clone: This specimen includes other DNA sequences encoding the same CDR3. This chain joins TRBV3-1 (or the pseudogene TRBV3-2) and TRBJ1-1; 8 nucleotides match TRBD1. The length of the CDR3 is 14 residues. The germline CDR1 and CDR2 sequences are LGHDT and YNNKEL (reference sequence). J lost 5 bases, V lost 4 bases, and 6 bases had no gene match. DNA of the CDR3: TGTGCCAGCAGCCTTGGGACAGGCGGGACTGAAGCTTTCTTT. It yields the protein CASSLGTGGTEAFF.

This clone was recorded once. The V call is TRBV6-5, the J call TRBJ2-1; TRBD2 matches at 12 bases. The CDR3 loop spans 13 amino acids. Trimming removed 9 bases from V and 6 bases from J; junction bases left unmatched: 3. The germline V gene encodes CDR1 MNHEY and CDR2 SVGAGI. The CDR3 is CASLAGGRNEQFF. The CDR3 DNA reads as TGTGCCAGTCTAGCGGGGGGGCGCAATGAGCAGTTCTTC.

The chain employs TRBV18 and TRBJ1-2, with D perhaps TRBD1 (6 bases). CDR1 is KGHSH, CDR2 LQKENI, per germline. The CDR3 totals 14 residues. Trimming removed 5 bases from V and 1 base from J, with 11 bases in between. CDR3 DNA: TGTGCCAGCTCAGGACAGCAGAATAACTATGGCTACACCTTC. This codes for CASSGQQNNYGYTF.

The rearrangement links TRBV27 to TRBJ1-2; TRBD1 matches at 7 bases. Trimming removed 0 bases from V and 4 bases from J; junction bases left unmatched: 11. CDR1 MNHEY and CDR2 SMNVEV come from the germline V gene (reference sequence). The CDR3 loop spans 17 amino acids. CDR3 sequence: CASSLSIGGRAGYGYTF. Written as DNA, the CDR3 is TGTGCCAGCAGTTTATCGATAGGGGGCAGGGCGGGCTATGGCTACACCTTC.

This sequence joins TRBV7-9 and TRBJ2-3; 8 positions agree with TRBD1. V dropped 2 bases and J dropped 6; count of bases not matched to a gene: 7. The CDR3 length is 15 residues. The V gene's germline CDR1 is SEHNR and CDR2 FQNEAQ (reference sequence). The CDR3 sequence is CASSLQGAVADTQYF. CDR3 bases: TGTGCCAGCAGCTTACAGGGGGCGGTCGCCGATACGCAGTATTTT.

The rearrangement uses TRBV18 and TRBJ1-2; D possibly corresponds to TRBD1 (5 bases). The CDR3 runs 15 residues. Germline V gene data show CDR1 as KGHSH and CDR2 as LQKENI. The ends were cut back, 3 bases at V and 5 bases at J, with 16 bases in the middle. For the CDR3, the DNA is TGTGCCAGCTCACCGGGGTTTGGAGGGGAGTATGGCTACACCTTC. This encodes CASSPGFGGEYGYTF. Full variable domain (missing parts from reference TRBV18 and TRBJ1-2): NAGVMQNPRHLVRRRGQEARLRCSPMKGHSHVYWYRQLPEEGLKFMVYLQKENIIDESGMPKERFSAEFPKEGPSILRIQQVVRGDSAAYFCASSPGFGGEYGYTFGSGTRLTVV.

The rearrangement joins TRBV6-5 to TRBJ1-3, with 7 bases aligning to TRBD1. Germline V gives CDR1 MNHEY, CDR2 SVGAGI. This CDR3 comprises 15 residues. With V trimmed by 6 bases and J by 4 bases, 9 bases remained unmatched. The CDR3 is CASSLDRAGGNTIYF. DNA for the CDR3: TGTGCCAGCAGCCTAGACAGGGCGGGCGGAAACACCATATATTTT.

The chain recombines TRBV4-1 with TRBJ2-1; 11 nucleotides align to TRBD2. The CDR3 has 16 residues. Germline values: CDR1 MGHRA, CDR2 YSYEKL. J gave up 7 bases and V 4 bases, and 9 bases lay outside the gene matches. CDR3 sequence: CASSRILAGDGNEQFF. CDR3 nucleotide sequence: TGCGCCAGCAGCCGTATACTAGCGGGAGATGGTAATGAGCAGTTCTTC.

The rearrangement links TRBV9 to TRBJ1-2, with D perhaps matching TRBD1 (5 bases). Germline lookup yields CDR1 SGDLS and CDR2 YYNGEE. Trimming removed 0 bases at V and 4 bases at J, with 10 bases between. The CDR3 length is 14 residues. This CDR3 reads CASSVAAGSYGYTF. In nucleotides, the CDR3 is TGTGCCAGCAGCGTAGCGGCAGGGTCCTATGGCTACACCTTC.

The chain links TRBV9 to TRBJ2-6, with 9 bases lining up with TRBD2. Germline CDR1 is SGDLS and CDR2 is YYNGEE. V shed 4 bases, J shed 1 base, and the junction held 24 bases outside the gene matches. CDR3 size: 23 residues. CDR3 residues: CASSRTPPVRGGAPASGANVLTF. The DNA for the CDR3 is TGTGCCAGCAGCCGAACCCCCCCTGTGCGCGGGGGGGCACCGGCTTCTGGGGCCAACGTCCTGACTTTC. Full variable domain (rest looked up from reference TRBV9 and TRBJ2-6): DSGVTQTPKHLITATGQRVTLRCSPRSGDLSVYWYQQSLDQGLQFLIQYYNGEERAKGNILERFSAQQFPDLHSELNLSSLELGDSALYFCASSRTPPVRGGAPASGANVLTFGAGSRLTVL.

This clone was observed a handful of times. The chain recombines TRBV27 with TRBJ2-1, with 13 bases fitting TRBD2. Germline CDR1 and CDR2: MNHEY and SMNVEV (reference sequence). CDR3 size: 15 residues. Trimming took 7 bases from V and 8 from J; bases not matched to a gene: 8. The CDR3 here is CASKKGLAGVYEQFF. The CDR3, as DNA: TGTGCCAGCAAGAAAGGACTAGCGGGAGTCTATGAGCAGTTCTTC.

The chain carries TRBV6-4 and TRBJ2-3, with 7 nucleotides matching TRBD2. The CDR3 is 14 residues long. Germline V gene data show CDR1 as MRHNA and CDR2 as SNTAGT. V trimming: 3 bases; J trimming: 2 bases; junction bases outside the gene matches: 2. CDR3 nucleotides: TGTGCCAGCAGTGATAGCGGGCCCACAGATACGCAGTATTTT. This translates into CASSDSGPTDTQYF.

The chain recombines TRBV19 with TRBJ1-4; 9 nucleotides line up with TRBD1. Germline lookup yields CDR1 LNHDA and CDR2 SQIVND (reference sequence). The CDR3 spans 15 residues. V was pared by 4 bases and J by 7 bases, with 7 bases of the junction left unmatched. In DNA form, the CDR3 reads TGTGCCAGTAGTACCCAGGGACAGGGAGGTGAAAAACTGTTTTTT. It specifies CASSTQGQGGEKLFF.

This chain links TRBV5-8 with TRBJ2-3; TRBD2 might be the D (5 bases). Germline-derived CDR1 and CDR2 are SGHTS and YDEGEE. This CDR3 contains 15 residues. V lost 3 bases to trimming and J lost 4 bases, with 15 bases between them. The CDR3, as DNA: TGTGCCAGCAGCTCGAGACTGGGTAGCGCAGATACGCAGTATTTT. Amino acid sequence: CASSSRLGSADTQYF. Complete variable domain (other parts from reference TRBV5-8 and TRBJ2-3): EAGVTQSPTHLIKTRGQQATLRCSPISGHTSVYWYQQALGLGLQFLLWYDEGEERNRGNFPPRFSGRQFPNYSSELNVNALELEDSALYLCASSSRLGSADTQYFGPGTRLTVL.

The chain uses TRBV28 and TRBJ2-1; a possible D gene is TRBD2 (6 bases). The V gene's germline CDR1 is MDHEN and CDR2 SYDVKM. Deletions cut 6 bases from V and 4 bases from J, with 13 bases between. CDR3 size: 14 residues. This CDR3 is CASSPPGGYNEQFF. In nucleotides, the CDR3 is TGTGCCAGCAGCCCTCCTGGGGGGTACAATGAGCAGTTCTTC.

The chain is built from TRBV5-4 and TRBJ1-4, with a possible D match to TRBD1 (5 bases). The V end was cut by 4 bases, the J end by 2 bases, with 12 bases between. The CDR3 sequence is 15 residues long. CDR1 and CDR2 (germline): SGHNT, YYREEE (reference sequence). CDR3 protein: CASSPRSGTNEKLFF. In DNA form, the CDR3 reads TGTGCCAGCAGCCCGAGGTCAGGGACTAATGAAAAACTGTTTTTT.

This chain uses TRBV15 with TRBJ2-7, with 11 nucleotides matching TRBD2. CDR1 is LNHNV and CDR2 is YYDKDF in the germline V gene (reference sequence). V was pared by 1 base and J by 7 bases, with 9 bases of the junction left unmatched. This CDR3 is built from 16 residues. CDR3 residues: CATSRGGTSGPLEQYF. The CDR3 DNA sequence: TGTGCCACCAGCAGAGGCGGGACTAGCGGACCTCTAGAGCAGTACTTC.

The chain links TRBV6-5 to TRBJ1-1; 8 bases align to TRBD1. The germline CDR1 and CDR2 sequences are MNHEY and SVGAGI. Trimming at V came to 2 bases and at J to 5 bases, leaving 10 bases not matched to a gene. This CDR3 region has 16 residues. This CDR3 reads CASSYAGQGYETEAFF. The CDR3 DNA reads TGTGCCAGCAGTTACGCCGGACAGGGATATGAAACTGAAGCTTTCTTT.

Concerning this clone: The sample contains more than one DNA sequence encoding this CDR3. CDR3 sequence: CASSLAGGGEKLFF. Written as DNA, the CDR3 is TGCGCCAGCAGCTTGGCAGGGGGCGGGGAAAAACTGTTTTTT. The genes are TRBV5-1 and TRBJ1-4, with TRBD1 matching over 8 bases. J lost 8 bases, V lost 0 bases, and 3 bases had no gene match. The CDR3 totals 14 residues. Looked up from germline, CDR1 is SGHRS and CDR2 is YFSETQ.